One sample yielded the 30 T cell receptor beta chains listed below, sequenced in a study of cytomegalovirus exposure and HLA in healthy donors. Use of 60 Vbeta and 13 Jbeta primers characterized the PCR. The data were produced by immunoSEQ multiplex PCR, yet TCRdb's version contains in-frame clones alone and is incomplete. The data contain over 150,000 clones, approximately 80% of them singletons. The specimen was PBMCs. Receptor source: a man in his late teens or twenties in good health and CMV-seropositive.

The chain recombines TRBV9 with TRBJ2-3, with TRBD2 as a possible D gene (6 bases). Germline V gives CDR1 SGDLS, CDR2 YYNGEE. The CDR3 is 15 residues long. Trimming removed 0 bases at V and 6 bases at J, with 14 bases between. CDR3 amino acids: CASSVAGVEWDTQYF. CDR3 in DNA: TGTGCCAGCAGCGTAGCGGGGGTGGAGTGGGATACGCAGTATTTT.

The sample holds a few counts of this clone. The rearrangement links TRBV6-6 to TRBJ2-5; 10 bases match TRBD1. CDR1 and CDR2 (germline): MNHNY, SVGAGI (reference sequence). Trimming took 8 bases from V and 4 from J; bases not matched to a gene: 7. CDR3 size: 14 residues. CDR3 region: CASCRQGAGETQYF. In DNA form, the CDR3 reads TGTGCCAGCTGCCGACAGGGGGCAGGAGAGACCCAGTACTTC.

In this sample, this clone turned up once. The chain carries TRBV27 and TRBJ2-3; a possible D gene is TRBD2 (6 bases). V was trimmed by 1 base and J by 6 bases, leaving 11 bases between them. This CDR3 has 14 amino acids. The V gene's germline CDR1 is MNHEY and CDR2 SMNVEV (reference sequence). CDR3 bases: TGTGCCAGCAGTTTATATCCCGGGGGTGATACGCAGTATTTT. Translation gives CASSLYPGGDTQYF.

The chain combines TRBV9 with TRBJ2-1; the match to TRBD2 covers 12 bases. The CDR3 consists of 16 residues. CDR1 is SGDLS, CDR2 YYNGEE, per germline. The ends lost 0 bases at V and 8 bases at J; junction bases unmatched: 6. CDR3 in DNA: TGTGCCAGCAGCGTAGGTGCTAGCGGGGGGGCCGATGAGCAGTTCTTC. Its translation is CASSVGASGGADEQFF. Full variable domain (outside the CDR3, taken from reference TRBV9 and TRBJ2-1): DSGVTQTPKHLITATGQRVTLRCSPRSGDLSVYWYQQSLDQGLQFLIQYYNGEERAKGNILERFSAQQFPDLHSELNLSSLELGDSALYFCASSVGASGGADEQFFGPGTRLTVL.

This chain's CDR3 is CASSQTGREDYGYTF. CDR3 nucleotides: TGCGCCAGCAGTCAAACAGGGAGAGAAGACTATGGCTACACCTTC. The chain employs TRBV23-1 and TRBJ1-2; D perhaps matches TRBD1 (6 bases). TRBV23-1 is designated an ORF whose function remains uncertain. This CDR3 has 15 amino acids. Trimming cost V 2 bases and J 3 bases, with 13 bases left between them.

The chain's CDR3 is CATSRDDRGNTEAFF. The CDR3 DNA reads TGTGCCACCAGCAGAGATGACAGGGGCAACACTGAAGCTTTCTTT. J is TRBJ1-1 and V is TRBV15; 8 nucleotides align to TRBD1. V trimming: 0 bases; J trimming: 2 bases; junction bases outside the gene matches: 2. The CDR3 sequence is 15 residues long. Germline V gives CDR1 LNHNV, CDR2 YYDKDF (reference sequence).

This clone was found once. This chain uses TRBV7-6 with TRBJ1-1; no firm D call. Germline CDR1 and CDR2: SGHVS and FNYEAQ. V lost 5 bases, J lost 3 bases, and 10 bases lay in between. CDR3 size: 13 residues. The CDR3 DNA reads as TGTGCCAGCAGCAAGGAGGCGGACACTGAAGCTTTCTTT. It yields the protein CASSKEADTEAFF.

This clone appeared a few times. The chain couples TRBV11-2 to TRBJ1-3; TRBD1 agrees at 7 bases. CDR1 SGHAT and CDR2 FQNNGV come from the germline V gene. The CDR3 runs to 16 residues. V lost 3 bases to trimming and J lost 0 bases; unmatched junction nucleotides: 5. CDR3 in DNA: TGTGCCAGCAGCTTTGGGACAGCGAGCTCTGGAAACACCATATATTTT. Amino acid sequence: CASSFGTASSGNTIYF.

The chain joins TRBV6-6 to TRBJ2-5; 8 nucleotides match TRBD2. V gave up 2 bases and J gave up 2 bases; unmatched junction bases: 1. The CDR3 sequence is 14 residues long. Germline V gives CDR1 MNHNY, CDR2 SVGAGI (reference sequence). CDR3 in amino acids: CASSYQRGQETQYF. DNA for the CDR3: TGTGCCAGCAGTTACCAGCGGGGGCAAGAGACCCAGTACTTC.

V gene TRBV15 combines with J gene TRBJ1-6, with D perhaps TRBD1 (6 bases). The CDR3 covers 15 residues. Per the germline V gene, CDR1 is LNHNV and CDR2 is YYDKDF (reference sequence). The V gene lost 0 bases and the J gene lost 9 bases, with 12 bases spanning the gap. CDR3 region: CATSRERQESSPLHF. CDR3 nucleotide sequence: TGTGCCACCAGCAGAGAGAGACAGGAAAGTTCACCCCTCCACTTT.

The sample holds one count of this clone. The chain combines TRBV6-4 with TRBJ2-7; a weak D match, TRBD1 (6 bases). This CDR3 spans 14 amino acids. Germline V CDR1 and CDR2: MRHNA, SNTAGT. Trimming left V 6 bases short and J 3 bases short, with 15 bases between. In DNA form, the CDR3 reads TGTGCCAGCAGAGTCAGGGGCAACCTCTACGAGCAGTACTTC. Amino acid sequence: CASRVRGNLYEQYF.

This chain uses TRBV7-2 with TRBJ1-1; 7 bases align to TRBD1. The CDR3 is made up of 15 amino acids. Germline values: CDR1 SGHTA, CDR2 FQGNSA. V gave up 4 bases and J gave up 3 bases; unmatched junction bases: 8. The CDR3 sequence is CASSWDQGVDTEAFF. The CDR3, as DNA: TGTGCCAGCAGCTGGGACCAGGGGGTAGACACTGAAGCTTTCTTT.

As to this clone: Other DNA sequences in this specimen translate into the identical CDR3. V is TRBV7-3 and J is TRBJ2-6; TRBD2 aligns across 7 bases. Trimming at V came to 2 bases and at J to 2 bases, leaving 0 bases not matched to a gene. This CDR3 is 15 amino acids long. Germline lookup yields CDR1 SGHTA and CDR2 FQGTGA. CDR3 in amino acids: CASSLAGAGANVLTF. CDR3 coding DNA: TGTGCCAGCAGCTTAGCGGGGGCTGGGGCCAACGTCCTGACTTTC.

The V and J genes are TRBV19 and TRBJ2-5; TRBD1 aligns across 7 bases. The CDR3 has 16 amino acids. The trim removed 5 bases at V and 5 bases at J, leaving 14 bases unmatched. Germline CDR1 LNHDA, CDR2 SQIVND (reference sequence). The CDR3 region has the DNA TGTGCCAGTAGTCAAAACTCAGGGGGATTAGGGGAGACCCAGTACTTC. Translating gives CASSQNSGGLGETQYF.

The CDR3 loop is CASSLGQTTEAFF. CDR3 DNA: TGTGCCAGCAGTCTCGGACAGACCACTGAAGCTTTCTTT. The chain recombines TRBV27 with TRBJ1-1; TRBD1 is a possible D gene (6 bases). The germline gives CDR1 MNHEY, CDR2 SMNVEV (reference sequence). Trimming shortened V by 5 bases and J by 4 bases, and 11 bases separated the two germline ends. The CDR3 totals 13 residues.

The DNA for the CDR3 is TGTGCCAGCAGGAATTTAGCGGGGGAAAACAATGAGCAGTTCTTC. Translated: CASRNLAGENNEQFF. This sequence joins TRBV6-6 and TRBJ2-1; 9 bases are a match to TRBD2. V lost 6 bases, J lost 5 bases, and 8 bases stayed unmatched. The CDR3 is 15 residues long. The germline CDR1 and CDR2 sequences are MNHNY and SVGAGI (reference sequence).

The chain couples TRBV5-1 to TRBJ2-1; 7 nucleotides agree with TRBD1. The trim removed 8 bases at V and 3 bases at J, leaving 2 bases unmatched. Germline assignment: CDR1 SGHRS and CDR2 YFSETQ. This CDR3 region has 12 residues. As DNA, the CDR3 is TGCGCCAGTAGACAGGGCTACAATGAGCAGTTCTTC. The encoded protein is CASRQGYNEQFF.

This CDR3 is CASSTSPGLAGVEQFF. Written as DNA, the CDR3 is TGTGCCAGCAGTACGTCTCCGGGACTAGCGGGAGTTGAGCAGTTCTTC. The chain combines TRBV25-1 with TRBJ2-1; 14 nucleotides line up with TRBD2. V shed 5 bases and J 9 bases; nucleotides not matched to a gene: 9. Germline assignment: CDR1 MGHDK and CDR2 SYGVNS. This CDR3 contains 16 residues. The variable domain in full, completed from reference TRBV25-1 and TRBJ2-1, reads EADIYQTPRYLVIGTGKKITLECSQTMGHDKMYWYQQDPGMELHLIHYSYGVNSTEKGDLSSESTVSRIRTEHFPLTLESARPSHTSQYLCASSTSPGLAGVEQFFGPGTRLTVL.

CDR3 sequence: CASSPGTWPYNSPLHF. The CDR3 coding sequence is TGTGCCAGCTCACCAGGGACTTGGCCCTATAATTCACCCCTCCACTTT. The rearrangement uses TRBV18 and TRBJ1-6; D is perhaps TRBD1 (5 bases). The V end lost 2 bases, the J end lost 2 bases, and 10 bases lay between the germline ends. The CDR3 runs to 16 residues. CDR1 and CDR2 from the germline V gene are KGHSH and LQKENI.

CDR3 sequence reads: CASSQTGGGGYTF. For the CDR3, the DNA is TGTGCCAGCAGCCAAACAGGGGGCGGAGGCTACACCTTC. The V call is TRBV4-2, the J call TRBJ1-2, with 9 bases aligning to TRBD1. There are 13 residues in the CDR3. Germline lookup yields CDR1 LGHNA and CDR2 YNFKEQ. The ends lost 2 bases at V and 8 bases at J; junction bases unmatched: 3.

For this clone: This specimen includes other DNA sequences encoding the same CDR3. The V gene is TRBV5-1, the J gene TRBJ2-5; D gene ambiguous. Trimming left V 2 bases short and J 2 bases short, with 4 bases between. CDR3 size: 12 residues. Germline V gene lookup returns CDR1 SGHRS and CDR2 YFSETQ. CDR3 coding DNA: TGCGCCAGCAGCTTTCTACAAGAGACCCAGTACTTC. Protein: CASSFLQETQYF.

Here the CDR3 reads CSVARGSNQPQHF. In DNA form, the CDR3 reads TGCAGCGTTGCCCGGGGTAGCAATCAGCCCCAGCATTTT. The chain uses TRBV29-1 and TRBJ1-5; no reliable D call. CDR3 size: 13 residues. The V and J ends lost 4 bases and 0 bases respectively, with 7 bases between them. Germline V gene lookup returns CDR1 SQVTM and CDR2 ANQGSEA.

The table lists this clone with a few counts. This rearrangement joins TRBV11-3 to TRBJ2-3; 7 bases fit TRBD2. Germline-derived CDR1 and CDR2 are SGHNT and YENEEA. V lost 6 bases, J lost 4 bases, and 10 bases stayed unmatched. The CDR3 extends over 15 amino acids. The CDR3 sequence is CASSSQPGRADTQYF. CDR3 coding DNA: TGTGCCAGCAGTTCACAGCCAGGGAGGGCAGATACGCAGTATTTT. Using reference TRBV11-3 and TRBJ2-3 for the parts outside the CDR3, the full variable domain is EAGVVQSPRYKIIEKKQPVAFWCNPISGHNTLYWYLQNLGQGPELLIRYENEEAVDDSQLPKDRFSAERLKGVDSTLKIQPAELGDSAVYLCASSSQPGRADTQYFGPGTRLTVL.

In its sample, this clone was seen a few times. J is TRBJ1-2 and V is TRBV18; unclear D gene. Deletions cut 6 bases from V and 7 bases from J, with 12 bases between. The CDR3 spans 12 residues. Germline assignment: CDR1 KGHSH and CDR2 LQKENI. The CDR3 sequence is CASSLGSGGYTF. The CDR3 DNA is TGTGCCAGCTCGCTTGGAAGCGGTGGCTACACCTTC.

V is TRBV7-9 and J is TRBJ2-3; a possible D gene is TRBD2 (6 bases). Looked up from germline, CDR1 is SEHNR and CDR2 is FQNEAQ (reference sequence). CDR3 length: 17 residues. V was cut by 1 base and J by 3 bases, with 17 bases left in between. The CDR3 bases are TGTGCCAGCAGCTTAGGGGTAGGAGGGCGAGGTACAGATACGCAGTATTTT. Translation gives CASSLGVGGRGTDTQYF. Drawing the rest from reference TRBV7-9 and TRBJ2-3, the complete variable domain is DTGVSQNPRHKITKRGQNVTFRCDPISEHNRLYWYRQTLGQGPEFLTYFQNEAQLEKSRLLSDRFSAERPKGSFSTLEIQRTEQGDSAMYLCASSLGVGGRGTDTQYFGPGTRLTVL.

The chain employs TRBV19 and TRBJ2-7; 7 positions match TRBD1. V dropped 5 bases and J dropped 0; count of bases not matched to a gene: 7. Germline assignment: CDR1 LNHDA and CDR2 SQIVND (reference sequence). This CDR3 has 15 residues. CDR3 sequence (DNA): TGTGCCAGTAGTCTCGGAACAGGGGTCTCCTACGAGCAGTACTTC. Protein sequence: CASSLGTGVSYEQYF.

A few counts support this clone. The J gene is TRBJ1-4, the V gene TRBV27; D remains unclear. Per germline, CDR1 MNHEY and CDR2 SMNVEV (reference sequence). The CDR3 is made up of 13 amino acids. V dropped 5 bases and J dropped 8 bases, with 12 bases sitting between them. The CDR3 DNA sequence: TGTGCCAGCAGTGGGTGGGAGGGCGAAAAACTGTTTTTT. This encodes CASSGWEGEKLFF. Full variable domain (missing parts from reference TRBV27 and TRBJ1-4): EAQVTQNPRYLITVTGKKLTVTCSQNMNHEYMSWYRQDPGLGLRQIYYSMNVEVTDKGDVPEGYKVSRKEKRNFPLILESPSPNQTSLYFCASSGWEGEKLFFGSGTQLSVL.

The sample holds one count of this clone. V and J are TRBV9 and TRBJ1-1; the match to TRBD1 covers 8 bases. With 0 bases clipped from V and 2 bases from J, the junction kept 0 bases outside the gene matches. Looked up from germline, CDR1 is SGDLS and CDR2 is YYNGEE. The CDR3 has 14 amino acids. DNA for the CDR3: TGTGCCAGCAGCGTAGCAGGGGGCAACACTGAAGCTTTCTTT. Protein: CASSVAGGNTEAFF.

This sequence joins TRBV2 and TRBJ2-7; TRBD1 might be the D (5 bases). V was trimmed by 3 bases and J by 2 bases, leaving 14 bases between them. The CDR3 has 15 residues. In germline, CDR1 is SNHLY, CDR2 FYNNEI. In DNA form, the CDR3 reads TGTGCCAGCAGTGATTCCAAGGACATTACCTACGAGCAGTACTTC. Its protein product is CASSDSKDITYEQYF. The entire variable domain, with the rest obtained from reference TRBV2 and TRBJ2-7, is as follows: EPEVTQTPSHQVTQMGQEVILRCVPISNHLYFYWYRQILGQKVEFLVSFYNNEISEKSEIFDDQFSVERPDGSNFTLKIRSTKLEDSAMYFCASSDSKDITYEQYFGPGTRLTVT.

Turning to this clone: The junction differs from germline at one of its ends, possibly a read error. The chain recombines TRBV7-9 with TRBJ2-7; D might be TRBD2 (5 bases). Germline lookup yields CDR1 SEHNR and CDR2 FQNEAQ (reference sequence). The length of the CDR3 is 12 residues. DNA for the CDR3: TGTTCCAGCAGCTTAGCGTCTCACGAGCAGTACTTC. Protein: CSSSLASHEQYF.